The 19 T cell receptor beta chains presented below share a single source sample, sequenced in a study of OX40 agonist ivuxolimab in advanced cancers. Some clones are missing from TCRdb's copy, which holds only in-frame ones; the method was immunoSEQ multiplex PCR. Here the sample spans 62,000 or so clones, approximately 86% being singletons. The specimen was CD4+ or CD8+ T cells sorted from blood, collected in a trial of the OX40 agonist ivuxolimab. Every receptor here comes from an adult with an advanced solid tumor such as melanoma, head and neck, liver or kidney cancer.

The chain carries TRBV6-6 and TRBJ1-2, with D maybe TRBD1 (5 bases). Germline V gene lookup returns CDR1 MNHNY and CDR2 SVGAGI (reference sequence). The V gene lost 0 bases and the J gene lost 6 bases, with 14 bases spanning the gap. This CDR3 comprises 15 residues. The CDR3 nucleotides read TGTGCCAGCAGTTACTCCGGGGGTCCCGGGAATGGCTACACCTTC. Protein sequence: CASSYSGGPGNGYTF.

This sequence joins TRBV2 and TRBJ2-5, with D possibly matching TRBD2 (6 bases). The V gene lost 8 bases and the J gene lost 4 bases, with 11 bases spanning the gap. The CDR3 is 12 amino acids. The V gene's germline CDR1 is SNHLY and CDR2 FYNNEI. Written as DNA, the CDR3 is TGTGCCAGCCAGACTAGTGGAGAGACCCAGTACTTC. Translation: CASQTSGETQYF.

This chain connects TRBV5-6 to TRBJ2-3; 7 bases align to TRBD1. In germline, CDR1 is SGHDT, CDR2 YYEEEE. This CDR3 is built from 14 residues. After removal of 0 bases from V and 3 bases from J, the junction contained 1 base not matched to a gene. Here the CDR3 DNA reads TGTGCCAGCAGCTTGGACAGGGGTACAGATACGCAGTATTTT. Its protein product is CASSLDRGTDTQYF.

V is TRBV10-1 and J is TRBJ2-1; TRBD2 matches 7 bases. Germline CDR1 and CDR2: WNHNN and SYGVQD (reference sequence). The CDR3 runs 17 residues. The V segment lost 2 bases and the J segment 1 base; nucleotides outside the gene matches: 8. The CDR3 DNA sequence: TGCGCCAGCAGTGAGGCTCGGCGGGGGTTATCCTACAATGAGCAGTTCTTC. Amino acids: CASSEARRGLSYNEQFF.

V is TRBV9 and J is TRBJ1-1; 7 nucleotides align to TRBD1. The V gene end was trimmed by 0 bases and the J gene end by 4 bases; junction bases not matched to a gene: 6. The CDR3 loop spans 15 amino acids. Germline V lookup: CDR1 SGDLS, CDR2 YYNGEE. The DNA for the CDR3 is TGTGCCAGCAGCGTAGCGGCAGGGGGATTCACTGAAGCTTTCTTT. Translation: CASSVAAGGFTEAFF.

This chain connects TRBV7-3 to TRBJ2-5; the D gene is possibly TRBD1 (6 bases). The CDR3 length is 15 residues. V lost 6 bases and J 2 bases, leaving 16 bases between the germline ends. Germline assignment: CDR1 SGHTA and CDR2 FQGTGA. CDR3 residues: CASSLYPGQQETQYF. CDR3 sequence (DNA): TGTGCCAGCAGTCTATACCCCGGACAGCAAGAGACCCAGTACTTC. Drawing the rest from reference TRBV7-3 and TRBJ2-5, the complete variable domain is GAGVSQTPSNKVTEKGKYVELRCDPISGHTALYWYRQSLGQGPEFLIYFQGTGAADDSGLPNDRFFAVRPEGSVSTLKIQRTERGDSAVYLCASSLYPGQQETQYFGPGTRLLVL.

The chain links TRBV4-3 to TRBJ2-7; D is undetermined. Germline V gene sequence: CDR1 LGHNA, CDR2 YSLEER. The CDR3 totals 15 residues. V lost 2 bases and J lost 0, with 11 bases in between. The CDR3 nucleotides are TGCGCCAGCAGCCAAACATACGGTAGCTCCTACGAGCAGTACTTC. Translating gives CASSQTYGSSYEQYF.

The chain is built from TRBV5-6 and TRBJ2-7, with D unresolved. Germline V gives CDR1 SGHDT, CDR2 YYEEEE. Trimming took off 1 base at V and 7 bases at J, with 12 bases between the two ends. There are 13 residues in the CDR3. In DNA, the CDR3 is TGTGCCAGCAGCTTGTGGCAGGCCAGGGAGCAGTACTTC. This codes for CASSLWQAREQYF.

V is TRBV7-9 and J is TRBJ1-2, with 8 nucleotides matching TRBD1. The CDR3 is 13 residues long. The V gene end was trimmed by 5 bases and the J gene end by 4 bases; junction bases not matched to a gene: 3. In germline, CDR1 is SEHNR, CDR2 FQNEAQ (reference sequence). CDR3: CASSPGQAYGYTF. CDR3 DNA: TGTGCCAGCAGCCCGGGACAGGCCTATGGCTACACCTTC.

Only a few counts were recorded for this clone. This rearrangement joins TRBV6-1 to TRBJ2-1; a possible D gene is TRBD1 (5 bases). The CDR3 is 14 amino acids. CDR1 MNHNS and CDR2 SASEGT come from the germline V gene. V gave up 5 bases and J gave up 6 bases, with 14 bases separating them. CDR3 nucleotides: TGTGCCAGCAGTTCCGACAGAGTCCTCAATGAGCAGTTCTTC. This gives the protein CASSSDRVLNEQFF.

The chain couples TRBV5-6 to TRBJ1-4, with 9 bases identical to TRBD1. Germline-derived CDR1 and CDR2 are SGHDT and YYEEEE. The CDR3 loop spans 15 amino acids. The ends lost 4 bases at V and 7 bases at J; junction bases unmatched: 8. In DNA, the CDR3 is TGTGCCAGCAGCATTACGGGACAGGGTGGTGAAAAACTGTTTTTT. Amino acids: CASSITGQGGEKLFF.

The J gene is TRBJ1-5, the V gene TRBV27; 9 bases agree with TRBD1. Germline assignment: CDR1 MNHEY and CDR2 SMNVEV (reference sequence). CDR3 length: 15 amino acids. The V segment lost 0 bases and the J segment 4 bases; nucleotides outside the gene matches: 1. The CDR3 sequence is CASSLSGQGNQPQHF. The CDR3 DNA follows: TGTGCCAGCAGTTTATCGGGACAGGGTAATCAGCCCCAGCATTTT.

The chain uses TRBV7-9 and TRBJ2-5, with 10 bases lining up with TRBD1. V trimming: 1 base; J trimming: 5 bases; junction bases outside the gene matches: 7. Germline V CDR1 and CDR2: SEHNR, FQNEAQ (reference sequence). The CDR3 runs 16 residues. CDR3 nucleotide sequence: TGTGCCAGCAGCTTAGTGACAGGGGGCGGTTGGGAGACCCAGTACTTC. Protein product: CASSLVTGGGWETQYF.

The count of this clone is one. The CDR3 region is CASSRGKVTYEQYF. CDR3 DNA sequence: TGTGCCAGCAGCCGGGGGAAAGTCACCTACGAGCAGTACTTC. The rearrangement joins TRBV27 to TRBJ2-7, with D possibly matching TRBD2 (6 bases). Trimming shortened V by 6 bases and J by 2 bases, and 14 bases separated the two germline ends. Germline V gene lookup returns CDR1 MNHEY and CDR2 SMNVEV (reference sequence). The CDR3 extends over 14 amino acids.

This clone was counted once. The V and J genes are TRBV19 and TRBJ2-2, with a tentative D call TRBD1 (5 bases). Germline CDR1 and CDR2: LNHDA and SQIVND (reference sequence). Between the trimmed V and J ends, which lost 4 bases and 1 base, there was a span of 7 bases. The CDR3 has 14 residues. The CDR3: CASSSTGNTGELFF. The CDR3 coding sequence is TGTGCCAGTAGTAGCACAGGGAACACCGGGGAGCTGTTTTTT.

The chain combines TRBV19 with TRBJ1-6, with TRBD1 identical over 8 bases. The CDR3 has 17 residues. The V gene end was trimmed by 2 bases and the J gene end by 7 bases; junction bases not matched to a gene: 10. CDR1 is LNHDA and CDR2 is SQIVND in the germline V gene (reference sequence). CDR3 sequence: CASSIIPQGAENSPLHF. DNA of the CDR3: TGTGCCAGTAGTATAATTCCGCAGGGGGCAGAGAATTCACCCCTCCACTTT.

V usage is TRBV7-8 and J usage is TRBJ1-2; D gene unclear. CDR3 length: 14 amino acids. Trimming left V 3 bases short and J 2 bases short, with 10 bases between. The germline V gene has CDR1 SGHVS and CDR2 FQNEAQ. The CDR3 DNA reads as TGTGCCAGCAGCTTTTTTCCTTCAAACTATGGCTACACCTTC. It translates to CASSFFPSNYGYTF.

The chain links TRBV5-1 to TRBJ1-2, with a weak D call TRBD1 (5 bases). The CDR3 extends over 14 amino acids. Germline CDR1 SGHRS, CDR2 YFSETQ. Trimming cost V 1 base and J 5 bases, with 12 bases left between them. CDR3 amino acids: CASSLSQGDYGYTF. DNA for the CDR3: TGCGCCAGCAGCTTGTCTCAGGGCGATTATGGCTACACCTTC.

This chain links TRBV5-1 with TRBJ1-3; the match to TRBD1 covers 7 bases. The CDR3 length is 15 residues. Trimming cost V 0 bases and J 4 bases; bases outside gene matches: 4. CDR1 and CDR2 (germline): SGHRS, YFSETQ. The CDR3 coding sequence is TGCGCCAGCAGCTTGGCCCTGGGACAGGGAAACACCATATATTTT. This encodes CASSLALGQGNTIYF.